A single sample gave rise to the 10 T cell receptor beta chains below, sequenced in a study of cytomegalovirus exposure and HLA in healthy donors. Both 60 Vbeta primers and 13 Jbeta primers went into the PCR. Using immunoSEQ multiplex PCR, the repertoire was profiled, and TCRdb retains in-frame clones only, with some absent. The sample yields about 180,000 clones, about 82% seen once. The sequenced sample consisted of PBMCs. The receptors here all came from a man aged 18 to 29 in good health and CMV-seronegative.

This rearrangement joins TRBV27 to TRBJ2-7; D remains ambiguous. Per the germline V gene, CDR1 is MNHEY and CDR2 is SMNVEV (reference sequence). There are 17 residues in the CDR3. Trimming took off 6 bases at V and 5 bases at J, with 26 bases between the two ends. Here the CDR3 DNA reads TGTGCCAGCAGCTTTCCCTCTTACCCTAGAGTCCCGGACGAGCAGTACTTC. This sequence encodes CASSFPSYPRVPDEQYF.

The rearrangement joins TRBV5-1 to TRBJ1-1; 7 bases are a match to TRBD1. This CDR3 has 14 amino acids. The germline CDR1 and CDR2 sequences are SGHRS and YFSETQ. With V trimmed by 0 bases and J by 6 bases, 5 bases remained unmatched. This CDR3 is CASSLEGALSEAFF. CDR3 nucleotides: TGCGCCAGCAGCTTGGAGGGGGCCCTCTCTGAAGCTTTCTTT.

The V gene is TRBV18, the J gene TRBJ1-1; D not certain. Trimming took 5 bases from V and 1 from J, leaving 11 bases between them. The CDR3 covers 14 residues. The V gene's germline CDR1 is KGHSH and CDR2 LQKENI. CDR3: CASSARAPNTEAFF. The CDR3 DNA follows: TGTGCCAGCTCAGCTCGAGCCCCGAACACTGAAGCTTTCTTT. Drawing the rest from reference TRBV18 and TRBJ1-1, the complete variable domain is NAGVMQNPRHLVRRRGQEARLRCSPMKGHSHVYWYRQLPEEGLKFMVYLQKENIIDESGMPKERFSAEFPKEGPSILRIQQVVRGDSAAYFCASSARAPNTEAFFGQGTRLTVV.

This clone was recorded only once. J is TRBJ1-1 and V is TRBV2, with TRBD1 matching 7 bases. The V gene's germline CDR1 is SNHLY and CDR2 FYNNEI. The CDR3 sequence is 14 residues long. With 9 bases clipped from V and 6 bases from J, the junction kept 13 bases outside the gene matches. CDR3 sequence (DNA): TGTGCCAGTGGGCTTTACAGGGGAGAGGCTGAAGCTTTCTTT. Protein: CASGLYRGEAEAFF.

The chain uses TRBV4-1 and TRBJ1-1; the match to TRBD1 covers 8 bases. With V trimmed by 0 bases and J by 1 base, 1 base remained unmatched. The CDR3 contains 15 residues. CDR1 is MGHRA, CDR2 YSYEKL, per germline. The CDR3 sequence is CASSQDGQGNTEAFF. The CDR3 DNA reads TGCGCCAGCAGCCAAGATGGACAGGGGAACACTGAAGCTTTCTTT.

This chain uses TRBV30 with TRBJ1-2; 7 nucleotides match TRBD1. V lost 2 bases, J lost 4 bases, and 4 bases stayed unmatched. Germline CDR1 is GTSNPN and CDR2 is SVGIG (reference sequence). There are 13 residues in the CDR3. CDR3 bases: TGTGCCTGGAGTAGCAGGGGGATCTATGGCTACACCTTC. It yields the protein CAWSSRGIYGYTF.

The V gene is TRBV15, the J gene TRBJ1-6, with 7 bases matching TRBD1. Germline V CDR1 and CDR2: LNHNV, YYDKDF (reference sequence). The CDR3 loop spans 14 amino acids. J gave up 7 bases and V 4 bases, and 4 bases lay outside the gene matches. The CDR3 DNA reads TGTGCCACCAGCACGGGACAGCTCAATTCACCCCTCCACTTT. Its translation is CATSTGQLNSPLHF.

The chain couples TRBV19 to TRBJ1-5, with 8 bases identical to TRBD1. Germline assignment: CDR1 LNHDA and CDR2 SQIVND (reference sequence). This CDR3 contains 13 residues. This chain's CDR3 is CARQGYGNQPQHF. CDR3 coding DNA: TGTGCTAGACAGGGGTATGGCAATCAGCCCCAGCATTTT.

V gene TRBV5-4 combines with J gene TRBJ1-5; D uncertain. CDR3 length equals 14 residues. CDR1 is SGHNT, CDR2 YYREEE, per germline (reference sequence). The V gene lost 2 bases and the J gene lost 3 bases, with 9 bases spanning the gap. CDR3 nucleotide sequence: TGTGCCAGCAGCTTTGGGCCCCCCAATCAGCCCCAGCATTTT. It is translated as CASSFGPPNQPQHF.

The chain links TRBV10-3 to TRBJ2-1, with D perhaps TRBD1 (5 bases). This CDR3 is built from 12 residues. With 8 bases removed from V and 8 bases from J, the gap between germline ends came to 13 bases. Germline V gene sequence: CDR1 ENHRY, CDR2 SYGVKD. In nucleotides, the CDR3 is TGTGCCATCGAAGGGGTGGGCGATGAGCAGTTCTTC. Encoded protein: CAIEGVGDEQFF.